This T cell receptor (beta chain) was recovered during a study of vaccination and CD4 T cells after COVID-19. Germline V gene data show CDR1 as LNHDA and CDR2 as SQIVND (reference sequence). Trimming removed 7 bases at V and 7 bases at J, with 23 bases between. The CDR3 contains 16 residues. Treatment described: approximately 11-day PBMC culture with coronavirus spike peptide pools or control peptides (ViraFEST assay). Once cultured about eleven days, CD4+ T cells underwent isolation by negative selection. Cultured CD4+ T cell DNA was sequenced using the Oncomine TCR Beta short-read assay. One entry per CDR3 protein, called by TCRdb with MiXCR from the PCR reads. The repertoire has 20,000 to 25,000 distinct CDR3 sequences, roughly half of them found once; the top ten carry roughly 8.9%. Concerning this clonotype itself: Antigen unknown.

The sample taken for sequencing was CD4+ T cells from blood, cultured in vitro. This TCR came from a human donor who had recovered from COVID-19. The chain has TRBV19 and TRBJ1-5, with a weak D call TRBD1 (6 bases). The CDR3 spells CASTFGGTHAGQPQHF. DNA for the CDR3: TGTGCCAGTACCTTTGGGGGGACACACGCCGGCCAGCCCCAGCATTTT.